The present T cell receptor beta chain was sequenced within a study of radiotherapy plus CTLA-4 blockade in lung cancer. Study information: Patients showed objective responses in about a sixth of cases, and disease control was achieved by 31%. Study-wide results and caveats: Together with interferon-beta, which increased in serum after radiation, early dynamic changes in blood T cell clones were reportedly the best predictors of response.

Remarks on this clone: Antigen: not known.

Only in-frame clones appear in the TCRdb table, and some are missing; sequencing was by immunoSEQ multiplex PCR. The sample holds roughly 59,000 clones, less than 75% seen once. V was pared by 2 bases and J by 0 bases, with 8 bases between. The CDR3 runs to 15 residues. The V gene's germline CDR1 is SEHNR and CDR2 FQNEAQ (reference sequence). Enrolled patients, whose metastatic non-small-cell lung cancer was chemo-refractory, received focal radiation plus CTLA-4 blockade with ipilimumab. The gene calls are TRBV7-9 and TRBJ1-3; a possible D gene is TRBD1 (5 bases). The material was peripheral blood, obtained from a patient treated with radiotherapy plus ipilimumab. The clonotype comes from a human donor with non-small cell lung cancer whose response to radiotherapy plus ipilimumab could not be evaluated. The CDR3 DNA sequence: TGTGCCAGCAGCTTAACTGGACACTCTGGAAACACCATATATTTT. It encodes CASSLTGHSGNTIYF.